This T cell receptor beta chain was recorded in a study of T cell repertoires in cytomegalovirus infection. Looking at the study overall: It was recently identified HLA-C-restricted and well-studied HLA-B-restricted CMV epitopes that the study used. CMV infection and matching HLA type were both indicated by public TCR beta signatures. Findings and limits, study-wide: Public TCR beta family frequency separated CMV-and-HLA carriers, including in an independent cohort. The ex vivo response showed dominance by HLA-C-restricted CMV-specific TCR beta clonotypes.

This clonotype was found a few times. Its antigen is as yet unknown. Germline V lookup: CDR1 SGHVS, CDR2 FQNEAQ. CDR3 length equals 15 residues. The germline V and J ends were trimmed by 3 bases and 6 bases, with 17 bases remaining between them. TCRdb re-called the reads through MiXCR, storing one row per CDR3 protein. The sample holds about 500,000 distinct CDR3 sequences, roughly 34% seen once. The chain has TRBV7-8 and TRBJ1-1, with D possibly matching TRBD1 (5 bases). The sequence came from a human donor in good health (CMV status not recorded). Some clones in this sample may be carry-over from other donors' samples. This specimen consisted of cultured PBMCs, obtained from culture after CMV antigen stimulation. CDR3 bases: TGTGCCAGCAGCTTGTTCCGGGACGGGGTGTCTGAAGCTTTCTTT. Translated: CASSLFRDGVSEAFF.